A selection of T cell receptor beta chains follows, all from one sample in a study of CD8 T cells in Susac syndrome. Each CDR3 protein is one row after TCRdb ran MiXCR on the immunoSEQ multiplex PCR reads. The sample contains some 99,000 distinct CDR3 sequences, just under 95% of which appear only once. The sequencing sample was made of CD4+ T cells from PBMCs. The source of these receptors is a human donor with Susac syndrome. The CDR3 runs from the conserved cysteine through the conserved F or W. The order of the fields is J gene, D gene, clone size, V gene, CDR3 DNA, CDR3 protein. The D gene is left open where the match is weak. The size of a clone is reported for some rows only, either as once, few or many, or as a class for expanded clones.

j_call: TRBJ2-6
d_call: NA
clone_size: NA
v_call: TRBV6-6
cdr3_nt: TGTGCCAGCCTGCCGGTATCCGGGGCCAACGTCCTGACTTTC
cdr3_aa: CASLPVSGANVLTF

j_call: TRBJ2-2
d_call: NA
clone_size: NA
v_call: TRBV4-3
cdr3_nt: TGCGCCAGCAGCCAAAAAGGGGGGGCTGACGGGGAGCTGTTTTTT
cdr3_aa: CASSQKGGADGELFF

j_call: TRBJ2-3
d_call: NA
clone_size: NA
v_call: TRBV29-1
cdr3_nt: TGCAGCGTTGGAGGAGGTACGCAGTATTTT
cdr3_aa: CSVGGGTQYF

j_call: TRBJ1-2
d_call: TRBD1
clone_size: NA
v_call: TRBV6-5
cdr3_nt: TGTGCCAGCAGTTACTCACGGACAGGGGAGAGGAGGAACTTC
cdr3_aa: CASSYSRTGERRNF

j_call: TRBJ2-1
d_call: NA
clone_size: NA
v_call: TRBV7-9
cdr3_nt: TGTGCCAGCAGCTTACGTGGCTATGAGCAGTTCTTC
cdr3_aa: CASSLRGYEQFF

j_call: TRBJ1-6
d_call: NA
clone_size: NA
v_call: TRBV30
cdr3_nt: TGTGCCTGGAGTGTACGGGGGAACGATTCACCCCTCCACTTT
cdr3_aa: CAWSVRGNDSPLHF

j_call: TRBJ1-5
d_call: NA
clone_size: NA
v_call: TRBV30
cdr3_nt: TGTGCCTGGAGTGAAGGGGAGGTTCAGCCCCAGCATTTT
cdr3_aa: CAWSEGEVQPQHF

j_call: TRBJ2-3
d_call: NA
clone_size: NA
v_call: TRBV18
cdr3_nt: TGTGCCAGCTCACCCAGTGCGGGCTTTCTCACAGATACGCAGTATTTT
cdr3_aa: CASSPSAGFLTDTQYF

j_call: TRBJ2-1
d_call: TRBD2
clone_size: NA
v_call: TRBV5-6
cdr3_nt: TGTGCCAGCAGCTCTTGGGGACTAGCGGGGGGGTATGAGCAGTTCTTC
cdr3_aa: CASSSWGLAGGYEQFF

j_call: TRBJ2-3
d_call: TRBD1
clone_size: NA
v_call: TRBV7-3
cdr3_nt: TGTGCCAGCAGCTTAAACAGGGGCGCAGATACGCAGTATTTT
cdr3_aa: CASSLNRGADTQYF

j_call: TRBJ1-1
d_call: TRBD1
clone_size: NA
v_call: TRBV3-1
cdr3_nt: TGTGCCAGCAGCCACCTGACAGGGGGAACTGAAGCTTTCTTT
cdr3_aa: CASSHLTGGTEAFF

j_call: TRBJ2-1
d_call: TRBD2
clone_size: NA
v_call: TRBV28
cdr3_nt: TGTGCCAGCACCGCCATAGTAGCGGGGTTAAATGAGCAGTTCTTC
cdr3_aa: CASTAIVAGLNEQFF

j_call: TRBJ1-2
d_call: NA
clone_size: NA
v_call: TRBV5-1
cdr3_nt: TGCGCCAGCAGCTTGGCAGCGGGATATGGCTACACCTTC
cdr3_aa: CASSLAAGYGYTF

j_call: TRBJ1-3
d_call: NA
clone_size: once
v_call: TRBV30
cdr3_nt: TGTGCCTGGAGCAGCTCTGGAAACACCATATATTTT
cdr3_aa: CAWSSSGNTIYF

j_call: TRBJ1-1
d_call: NA
clone_size: NA
v_call: TRBV6-5
cdr3_nt: TGTGCCAGCAGCTCTCACGGGGGCGTGAACACTGAAGCTTTCTTT
cdr3_aa: CASSSHGGVNTEAFF

j_call: TRBJ2-1
d_call: NA
clone_size: NA
v_call: TRBV4-3
cdr3_nt: TGCGCCAGCAGCCAAGGAGGGGGGTCCCACAATGAGCAGTTCTTC
cdr3_aa: CASSQGGGSHNEQFF

j_call: TRBJ1-2
d_call: NA
clone_size: NA
v_call: TRBV30
cdr3_nt: TGTGCCTGGAGTGCAGGGAGGGGCTACACCTTC
cdr3_aa: CAWSAGRGYTF